This entry is about one T cell receptor beta chain. What it recognizes is unknown. Germline CDR1 is MNHNS and CDR2 is SASEGT. There are 15 residues in the CDR3. V shed 3 bases and J 7 bases; nucleotides not matched to a gene: 8. Constant-region reverse primers amplified full-length variable regions, followed by semi-nested Nested Universal Primer A PCR. In TCRdb, the 5' RACE reads were re-called with MiXCR into one record per CDR3 protein. The data hold about 54,000 distinct CDR3 sequences, with about 15% observed a single time. Broader study findings: Tumor Tregs overlapped most with tumor, then blood, naive CD4+ cells. Tumor memory CD4+ T cell TCR gene usage was found to cluster with blood and lymph node memory CD4+ cells and with lymph node naive CD4+ cells.

V and J are TRBV6-1 and TRBJ2-1; TRBD2 matches 8 bases. Material: naive CD4+ T cells sorted from blood. Documented subset: naive CD4+ T cells, CD4+CD45RA+CD25-. The receptor comes from a female donor with breast cancer. The CDR3 spells CASSEMWAGGNEQFF. The DNA of the CDR3 is TGTGCCAGCAGTGAGATGTGGGCGGGAGGAAATGAGCAGTTCTTC.